A selection of T cell receptor beta chains follows, all from one sample in a study of T cell responses to AZD1222 COVID-19 vaccine. TCRdb's copy holds only in-frame clones and misses some; the assay was immunoSEQ multiplex PCR. In the table there are some 120,000 clones, 70% to 85% of which are singletons. This specimen consisted of peripheral blood, obtained 28 days after the second AZD1222 dose. These receptors were taken from an adult who received the AZD1222 COVID-19 vaccine. Both conserved end residues are part of each CDR3. The order of the fields is D gene, clone size, J gene, V gene, CDR3 protein, CDR3 DNA. The D gene is left open where the match is weak. Only some rows state a clone size, as once, few, many or a class for expanded clones.

TRBD2 | NA | TRBJ2-1 | TRBV7-3 | CASSASPAGVNEQFF | TGTGCCAGCAGCGCAAGCCCAGCGGGGGTCAATGAGCAGTTCTTC
TRBD1 | NA | TRBJ2-7 | TRBV7-2 | CASSSETGGEQYF | TGTGCCAGCAGCTCCGAGACAGGGGGCGAGCAGTACTTC
NA | once | TRBJ2-3 | TRBV2 | CASLSYGADTQYF | TGTGCCAGCTTGAGCTATGGGGCAGATACGCAGTATTTT
NA | NA | TRBJ2-4 | TRBV18 | CASSPTGGDIQYF | TGTGCCAGCTCACCAACAGGGGGGGACATTCAGTACTTC
TRBD1 | once | TRBJ2-2 | TRBV7-9 | CASSLARGSTGELFF | TGTGCCAGCAGTTTGGCCAGGGGGAGTACCGGGGAGCTGTTTTTT
NA | NA | TRBJ2-5 | TRBV18 | CASSPEIQETQYF | TGTGCCAGCTCACCAGAGATCCAAGAGACCCAGTACTTC
TRBD1 | once | TRBJ1-5 | TRBV5-1 | CASSLGTPGTGGPFSNQPQHF | TGCGCCAGCAGCTTGGGGACCCCCGGGACAGGGGGCCCGTTTAGCAATCAGCCCCAGCATTTT
TRBD1 | NA | TRBJ2-1 | TRBV3-1/TRBV3-2 | CASSQGQYNEQFF | TGTGCCAGCAGCCAGGGACAGTACAATGAGCAGTTCTTC
NA | NA | TRBJ1-3 | TRBV7-2 | CASSLIGLGGNTIYF | TGTGCCAGCAGCTTAATCGGTCTGGGAGGAAACACCATATATTTT
NA | NA | TRBJ1-5 | TRBV19 | CASLFMPLSNQPQHF | TGTGCCAGTCTATTTATGCCCCTTAGCAATCAGCCCCAGCATTTT
NA | NA | TRBJ1-3 | TRBV30 | CAWSVNGRNTIYF | TGTGCCTGGAGTGTTAACGGGAGAAACACCATATATTTT
TRBD1 | NA | TRBJ1-2 | TRBV29-1 | CSAATGTYGYTF | TGCAGCGCCGCGACAGGGACCTATGGCTACACCTTC
NA | NA | TRBJ1-4 | TRBV10-2 | CASSPGARREKLFF | TGCGCCAGCAGTCCAGGGGCTAGGAGGGAAAAACTGTTTTTT
TRBD1 | NA | TRBJ2-1 | TRBV9 | CASSLTGSSYNEQFF | TGTGCCAGCAGCTTGACAGGGAGCTCCTACAATGAGCAGTTCTTC
NA | once | TRBJ1-5 | TRBV2 | CASSEARPYEYSNQPQHF | TGTGCCAGCAGTGAAGCGAGGCCGTACGAATATAGCAATCAGCCCCAGCATTTT
NA | NA | TRBJ2-7 | TRBV19 | CASYGPFGEQYF | TGTGCCAGTTATGGACCTTTCGGCGAGCAGTACTTC
TRBD1 | NA | TRBJ1-6 | TRBV5-1 | CASSFGQGSFNSPLHF | TGCGCCAGCAGCTTTGGACAGGGGTCCTTTAATTCACCCCTCCACTTT
TRBD1 | NA | TRBJ1-2 | TRBV6-5 | CASRRQGYGYTF | TGTGCCAGCAGGAGACAGGGGTATGGCTACACCTTC
TRBD1 | few | TRBJ2-4 | TRBV6-2/TRBV6-3 | CASSDRDQNIQYF | TGTGCCAGCAGTGACAGGGACCAAAACATTCAGTACTTC
TRBD2 | NA | TRBJ2-1 | TRBV18 | CASQLAGEGEQFF | TGTGCCAGCCAACTCGCGGGGGAGGGTGAGCAGTTCTTC
NA | NA | TRBJ2-2 | TRBV12-5 | CASGLDRAMDTGELFF | TGTGCTAGTGGTTTGGACAGGGCGATGGACACCGGGGAGCTGTTTTTT
TRBD1 | few | TRBJ2-3 | TRBV28 | CASPRTGAGDTQYF | TGTGCCAGCCCACGGACAGGGGCGGGAGATACGCAGTATTTT
TRBD2 | NA | TRBJ2-3 | TRBV28 | CASSFLAGGADTQYF | TGTGCCAGCAGTTTTTTGGCGGGGGGGGCGGATACGCAGTATTTT
TRBD1 | NA | TRBJ2-2 | TRBV7-2 | CASSITGGYTGELFF | TGTGCCAGCAGCATAACAGGGGGGTACACCGGGGAGCTGTTTTTT
NA | NA | TRBJ1-2 | TRBV28 | CASSLEGYGYTF | TGTGCCAGCAGTTTAGAGGGCTATGGCTACACCTTC
TRBD2 | once | TRBJ2-5 | TRBV9 | CASSVGGAGPAGTQYF | TGTGCCAGCAGCGTAGGGGGAGCGGGGCCCGCGGGTACCCAGTACTTC
NA | NA | TRBJ1-1 | TRBV7-2 | CASSSWGWDTEAFF | TGTGCCAGCAGCTCATGGGGTTGGGACACTGAAGCTTTCTTT
NA | NA | TRBJ2-1 | TRBV7-9 | CASSLEPPGPVF | TGTGCCAGCAGCTTAGAACCTCCGGGTCCGGTCTTC
NA | NA | TRBJ1-1 | TRBV4-1 | CASSQAPLRYTEAFF | TGCGCCAGCAGCCAAGCGCCGTTAAGGTACACTGAAGCTTTCTTT
NA | many | TRBJ2-7 | TRBV7-8 | CASSLAGHLYEQYF | TGTGCCAGCAGCCTCGCGGGACACCTCTACGAGCAGTACTTC
NA | NA | TRBJ2-7 | TRBV10-1 | CASQDRAGNEQYF | TGCGCCAGCCAGGACAGAGCCGGGAACGAGCAGTACTTC
NA | once | TRBJ2-6 | TRBV6-2/TRBV6-3 | CASSYWGSGANVLTF | TGTGCCAGCAGCTACTGGGGCTCTGGGGCCAACGTCCTGACTTTC
NA | NA | TRBJ2-1 | TRBV27 | CASSPSSREGAFF | TGTGCCAGCAGTCCCTCGTCCCGTGAGGGTGCGTTCTTC
NA | NA | TRBJ1-2 | TRBV6-5 | CASSYWSTDGYTF | TGTGCCAGCAGTTACTGGTCAACTGATGGCTACACCTTC
TRBD1 | NA | TRBJ1-2 | TRBV7-9 | CASSLGPGGDGYTF | TGTGCCAGCAGCTTAGGCCCAGGGGGAGACGGCTACACCTTC
NA | NA | TRBJ2-3 | TRBV18 | CASSPPGGGHTQYF | TGTGCCAGCTCACCACCCGGAGGGGGCCATACGCAGTATTTT
NA | NA | TRBJ2-7 | TRBV4-3 | CASSRGRGALSLGGSYEQYF | TGCGCCAGCAGCAGAGGCAGGGGAGCATTGTCTCTCGGTGGATCCTACGAGCAGTACTTC
TRBD1 | NA | TRBJ1-6 | TRBV6-6 | CASSYSTGGLNSPLHF | TGTGCCAGCAGTTACTCTACAGGGGGCCTTAATTCACCCCTCCACTTT
NA | once | TRBJ1-2 | TRBV9 | CASSQAGYGYTF | TGTGCCAGCAGTCAGGCAGGCTATGGCTACACCTTC
NA | NA | TRBJ1-1 | TRBV9 | CASSLGHLNTEAFF | TGTGCCAGCAGCCTTGGACACTTGAACACTGAAGCTTTCTTT
TRBD1 | NA | TRBJ1-6 | TRBV4-1 | CASSQPGGNSPLHF | TGCGCCAGCAGCCAACCAGGGGGGAATTCACCCCTCCACTTT
NA | NA | TRBJ1-6 | TRBV7-2 | CASSRSGYNSPLHF | TGTGCCAGCAGCCGCTCCGGCTATAATTCACCCCTCCACTTT
NA | NA | TRBJ1-2 | TRBV5-6 | CASSLGVGNYGYTF | TGTGCCAGCAGCTTGGGTGTGGGAAACTATGGCTACACCTTC
TRBD1 | once | TRBJ2-7 | TRBV3-1/TRBV3-2 | CASSQFGTVNVYEQYF | TGTGCCAGCAGCCAATTTGGGACAGTAAATGTCTACGAGCAGTACTTC
TRBD2 | NA | TRBJ2-5 | TRBV11-2 | CASSYRGGNKETQYF | TGTGCCAGCAGCTATCGGGGGGGAAACAAAGAGACCCAGTACTTC
TRBD1 | NA | TRBJ1-2 | TRBV19 | CASLQGAQVMTGYTF | TGTGCCAGTTTGCAGGGGGCGCAGGTTATGACTGGCTACACCTTC
NA | NA | TRBJ1-1 | TRBV6-2/TRBV6-3 | CASSRPGATEAFF | TGTGCCAGCAGTCGCCCGGGCGCCACTGAAGCTTTCTTT
NA | NA | TRBJ1-1 | TRBV25-1 | CASSEDTYTEAFF | TGTGCCAGCAGTGAAGACACTTACACTGAAGCTTTCTTT
NA | NA | TRBJ1-2 | TRBV3-1/TRBV3-2 | CASSQDPGIYGYTF | TGTGCCAGCAGCCAAGATCCGGGGATCTATGGCTACACCTTC
NA | NA | TRBJ1-5 | TRBV6-1 | CASSEWTLGPNQPQHF | TGTGCCAGCAGTGAATGGACGCTGGGGCCCAATCAGCCCCAGCATTTT
NA | NA | TRBJ2-7 | TRBV27 | CASRGRGLYHEQYF | TGTGCCAGCAGGGGTAGGGGATTGTATCACGAGCAGTACTTC
TRBD2 | NA | TRBJ2-4 | TRBV7-2 | CASSLGGGYIQYF | TGTGCCAGCAGCTTAGGGGGGGGGTACATTCAGTACTTC
NA | NA | TRBJ2-1 | TRBV12-3/TRBV12-4 | CASSLAGNNEQFF | TGTGCCAGCAGTTTGGCAGGGAACAATGAGCAGTTCTTC
TRBD2 | NA | TRBJ2-5 | TRBV15 | CATSRVAGGPETQYF | TGTGCCACCAGCAGAGTGGCGGGGGGGCCGGAGACCCAGTACTTC